Below are 22 T cell receptor beta chains sequenced from a single sample in a study of T cell clonality in common variable immunodeficiency. Sequenced by immunoSEQ multiplex PCR; TCRdb stores in-frame clones only, minus some. Listed for the sample are 50,000 or so clones, none seen a single time. Sequenced input: peripheral blood mononuclear cells. Receptors were obtained from a person between 18 and 70 years old in good health.

This clone appeared a few times. The observed sequence ends 3 residues before the CDR3 terminus, with the missing tail filled in from the germline J gene. The gene calls are TRBV2 and TRBJ2-3, with TRBD1 matching 9 bases. Germline CDR1 SNHLY, CDR2 FYNNEI. The CDR3 extends over 15 amino acids. The CDR3 region is CASSVPGQGNQPQYF. The sequenced part of the CDR3 DNA is TGTGCCAGCAGCGTCCCGGGACAGGGCAATCAGCCG.

This clone has ten or more counts. The CDR3 end is not reached by the read, which stops 3 residues before it; the germline J gene fills it in. The chain has TRBV19 and TRBJ1-1; no reliable D call. The CDR3 is 14 amino acids. V lost 7 bases to trimming and J lost 4 bases, with 16 bases between them. Germline CDR1 reads LNHDA; CDR2 reads SQIVND (reference sequence). The sequenced CDR3 bases are TGTGCCAGTAAGGTCGCGGCCCAGAGCACTGAA. It is translated as CASKVAAQSTE. The full-length CDR3 reads as CASKVAAQSTEAFF.

This clone was counted many times. The CDR3 extends 3 residues past the end of the read, so its final part is completed from the germline J gene. The rearrangement joins TRBV13 to TRBJ1-1; D is unresolved. Germline V CDR1 and CDR2: PRHDT, FYEKMQ (reference sequence). This CDR3 comprises 14 residues. The V end was cut by 6 bases, the J end by 0 bases, with 11 bases between. Incomplete CDR3 DNA: TGTGCCAGCAGTCCACAGCACATGAACACTGAA. Translated, it gives CASSPQHMNTE. The entire CDR3 protein reads CASSPQHMNTEAFF.

This clone was picked up many times. Read data end 3 residues before the CDR3 end; the end is taken from the germline J gene. The chain carries TRBV7-7 and TRBJ2-7; 7 positions match TRBD1. Germline V gene data show CDR1 as SSHAT and CDR2 as FNYEAQ (reference sequence). After removal of 4 bases from V and 6 bases from J, the junction contained 0 bases not matched to a gene. The CDR3 totals 11 residues. The CDR3 here is CASSSGGEQYF. CDR3 DNA (partial): TGTGCCAGCAGCTCAGGGGGCGAG.

This clone showed up many times. The missing CDR3 end, 3 residues past where the read stops, is filled in from the germline J gene. The chain is built from TRBV7-4 and TRBJ2-1; D not resolved. The V gene lost 5 bases and the J gene lost 1 base, with 12 bases spanning the gap. In germline, CDR1 is SGHVT, CDR2 SQSDAQ. The length of the CDR3 is 15 residues. The CDR3 here is CASSVVGASYNEQFF. CDR3 DNA (partial): TGTGCCAGCAGCGTAGTTGGTGCGTCCTACAATGAG.

Many counts were recorded for this clone. From the germline J gene comes the end of the CDR3, since the read stops 3 residues before it. The chain has TRBV5-4 and TRBJ1-3; possibly TRBD1 for D (5 bases). Germline-derived CDR1 and CDR2 are SGHNT and YYREEE (reference sequence). V was cut by 10 bases and J by 3 bases, with 14 bases left in between. The CDR3 extends over 13 amino acids. The DNA read from the CDR3 is TGTGCCGCAGGGAGGGGCGGTGGAAACACC. It encodes CAAGRGGGNT. The full CDR3 is CAAGRGGGNTIYF.

In this sample, this clone turned up many times. Read coverage stops 3 residues before the CDR3 terminus; the germline J gene supplies the remainder. This sample also contains other DNA sequences that code for the same CDR3. The V and J genes are TRBV20-1 and TRBJ1-3; tentatively, D is TRBD1 (5 bases). This CDR3 is 13 amino acids long. With 2 bases removed from V and 2 bases from J, the gap between germline ends came to 7 bases. From germline, CDR1 is DFQATT and CDR2 SNEGSKA (reference sequence). CDR3 residues: CSARQGAGNTIYF. The sequenced part of the CDR3 DNA is TGCAGTGCTAGACAGGGAGCTGGAAACACC.

This clone was counted at least ten times. The CDR3 is cut off 3 residues early in the read; its end comes from the germline J gene. The chain is built from TRBV20-1 and TRBJ2-7; 8 nucleotides match TRBD1. Germline CDR1 reads DFQATT; CDR2 reads SNEGSKA (reference sequence). V lost 0 bases, J lost 0 bases, and 10 bases stayed unmatched. The CDR3 sequence is 17 residues long. The CDR3 loop is CSARDRGTGRLSYEQYF. Incomplete CDR3 DNA: TGCAGTGCTAGAGATCGGGGGACAGGACGTCTCTCCTACGAG.

Many counts were recorded for this clone. The read terminates 3 residues ahead of where the CDR3 ends, so the germline J gene completes it. The chain combines TRBV7-6 with TRBJ2-1, with 11 bases aligning to TRBD1. Germline assignment: CDR1 SGHVS and CDR2 FNYEAQ. J lost 7 bases, V lost 5 bases, and 7 bases had no gene match. The CDR3 has 15 residues. CDR3 in amino acids: CASSQPGTGGNEQFF. CDR3 DNA, as far as it was read: TGTGCCAGCAGCCAACCCGGGACAGGGGGTAATGAG. Supplemented by reference TRBV7-6 and TRBJ2-1, the full variable domain reads GAGVSQSPRYKVTKRGQDVALRCDPISGHVSLYWYRQALGQGPEFLTYFNYEAQQDKSGLPNDRFSAERPEGSISTLTIQRTEQRDSAMYRCASSQPGTGGNEQFFGPGTRLTVL.

This clone was counted at least ten times. The observed sequence ends 3 residues before the CDR3 terminus, with the missing tail filled in from the germline J gene. V gene TRBV4-2 combines with J gene TRBJ1-1, with D unresolved. The CDR3 sequence is 13 residues long. V was cut by 3 bases and J by 5 bases, with 10 bases left in between. Germline V CDR1 and CDR2: LGHNA, YNFKEQ. The covered CDR3 bases are TGTGCCAGCAGCCAGGATATAGGGACTGAA. The encoded protein is CASSQDIGTE. The full-length CDR3 reads as CASSQDIGTEAFF.

The sample holds many counts of this clone. The CDR3 goes on 3 residues after the read ends, and that part is filled in from the germline J gene. The J gene is TRBJ2-3, the V gene TRBV19; weak D call: TRBD2 (7 bases). Per germline, CDR1 LNHDA and CDR2 SQIVND (reference sequence). CDR3 size: 16 residues. V was clipped by 5 bases and J by 0 bases, with 15 bases between them. CDR3 sequence reads: CASSPAGGASTDTQYF. CDR3 DNA (partial): TGTGCCAGTAGTCCCGCTGGGGGGGCTAGCACAGATACG.

This clone was detected ten times or more. The read falls 3 residues short of the CDR3 end, and the missing part is taken from the germline J gene. V and J are TRBV10-3 and TRBJ2-3, with 15 nucleotides matching TRBD2. Per the germline V gene, CDR1 is ENHRY and CDR2 is SYGVKD. J gave up 4 bases and V 6 bases, and 5 bases lay outside the gene matches. The CDR3 is 16 amino acids. The CDR3: CAIRRTSGGVSDTQYF. The sequenced part of the CDR3 DNA is TGTGCCATCAGACGGACTAGCGGGGGGGTCTCAGATACG.

Ten or more counts support this clone. The CDR3 end falls 3 residues outside the read, so it is completed with the germline J gene. The gene calls are TRBV18 and TRBJ1-2, with D perhaps TRBD1 (6 bases). Per germline, CDR1 KGHSH and CDR2 LQKENI. The CDR3 extends over 14 amino acids. The V gene lost 1 base and the J gene lost 6 bases, with 12 bases spanning the gap. The CDR3 sequence is CASSPRGTSDGYTF. CDR3 bases read: TGTGCCAGCTCACCACGGGGGACAAGCGATGGC. Drawing the rest from reference TRBV18 and TRBJ1-2, the complete variable domain is NAGVMQNPRHLVRRRGQEARLRCSPMKGHSHVYWYRQLPEEGLKFMVYLQKENIIDESGMPKERFSAEFPKEGPSILRIQQVVRGDSAAYFCASSPRGTSDGYTFGSGTRLTVV.

This clone was seen many times. From the germline J gene comes the end of the CDR3, since the read stops 3 residues before it. V usage is TRBV12-3 or TRBV12-4 and J usage is TRBJ2-4; TRBD2 matches 8 bases. Trimming at V came to 5 bases and at J to 4 bases, leaving 4 bases not matched to a gene. The CDR3 covers 14 residues. Incomplete CDR3 DNA: TGTGCCAGCAGTGACGGGGGGGGAAAAAACATT. Amino acids: CASSDGGGKNI. The whole CDR3 sequence is CASSDGGGKNIQYF.

The table lists this clone with many counts. Read coverage stops 3 residues before the CDR3 terminus; the germline J gene supplies the remainder. The J gene is TRBJ2-1, the V gene TRBV5-1; 10 bases are shared with TRBD2. This CDR3 contains 16 residues. CDR1 and CDR2 (germline): SGHRS, YFSETQ. The V segment lost 4 bases and the J segment 4 bases; nucleotides outside the gene matches: 8. The part of the CDR3 DNA that was read is TGCGCCAGCAGCCTCCAGAGCGGGGGGGGTTACAATGAG. Protein sequence: CASSLQSGGGYNE. The entire CDR3 is CASSLQSGGGYNEQFF.

This clone turned up a few times. With the read ending 3 residues before the CDR3 end, the germline J gene is used to fill in that end. The chain couples TRBV11-1 to TRBJ2-2, with D perhaps TRBD1 (6 bases). This CDR3 region has 15 residues. Trimming pared 6 bases from V and 1 base from J, leaving 12 bases between. In germline, CDR1 is SGHAT, CDR2 FQDESV (reference sequence). CDR3: CASRRPGQNTGELFF. CDR3 DNA (partial): TGTGCCAGCAGGCGTCCGGGACAGAACACCGGGGAG.

This clone showed up many times. The read halts 3 residues ahead of the CDR3 end, with the missing end drawn from the germline J gene. The gene calls are TRBV5-6 and TRBJ2-2; TRBD1 is a possible D gene (6 bases). The ends were cut back, 4 bases at V and 4 bases at J, with 14 bases in the middle. The CDR3 spans 15 residues. CDR1 is SGHDT, CDR2 YYEEEE, per germline. This CDR3 is CASSGPGQITGELFF. CDR3 DNA (partial): TGTGCCAGCAGCGGGCCGGGACAAATCACCGGGGAG. Full variable domain (rest looked up from reference TRBV5-6 and TRBJ2-2): DAGVTQSPTHLIKTRGQQVTLRCSPKSGHDTVSWYQQALGQGPQFIFQYYEEEERQRGNFPDRFSGHQFPNYSSELNVNALLLGDSALYLCASSGPGQITGELFFGEGSRLTVL.

This clone was observed many times. This CDR3 is CASSYSICRDRGLSNQPQHF. The DNA read from the CDR3 is TGTGCCAGCAGTTATTCGATTTGTCGGGACAGGGGGCTTAGCAATCAGCCC. The chain recombines TRBV6-9 with TRBJ1-5, with TRBD1 matching 12 bases. The observed sequence ends 3 residues before the CDR3 terminus, with the missing tail filled in from the germline J gene. Germline V gives CDR1 MNHGY, CDR2 SVAAGI. V was pared by 0 bases and J by 0 bases, with 9 bases of the junction left unmatched. The CDR3 sequence is 20 residues long.

This clone was recorded many times. The read terminates 3 residues ahead of where the CDR3 ends, so the germline J gene completes it. The chain has TRBV28 and TRBJ1-2, with no clear D. Germline V CDR1 and CDR2: MDHEN, SYDVKM. V was cut by 8 bases and J by 4 bases, with 14 bases left in between. This CDR3 is 13 amino acids long. CDR3 bases read: TGTGCCAGCGAGCGCGGCCGCCCCTATGGC. Its protein is CASERGRPYG. The CDR3 reads in full as CASERGRPYGYTF.

At least ten counts were recorded for this clone. Sequencing ends 3 residues short of the CDR3 end; the germline J gene provides the rest. The chain recombines TRBV20-1 with TRBJ1-5; the match to TRBD1 covers 7 bases. CDR1 DFQATT and CDR2 SNEGSKA come from the germline V gene (reference sequence). There are 14 residues in the CDR3. V lost 5 bases to trimming and J lost 0 bases; unmatched junction nucleotides: 4. The DNA read from the CDR3 is TGCAGTGCTGGACAGGAATATAGCAATCAGCCC. Residues: CSAGQEYSNQP. The full CDR3 is CSAGQEYSNQPQHF.

This clone appeared many times. The read is 3 residues too short to cover the CDR3 end, so that end is filled in from the germline J gene. The J gene is TRBJ1-2, the V gene TRBV20-1; 7 nucleotides agree with TRBD1. The J segment lost 7 bases and the V segment lost 6 bases, leaving 14 bases of the junction unmatched. Looked up from germline, CDR1 is DFQATT and CDR2 is SNEGSKA (reference sequence). This CDR3 has 14 amino acids. CDR3 protein: CSASSTFDRVGYTF. The sequenced CDR3 bases are TGCAGTGCCAGCTCTACCTTCGACAGGGTTGGC.

Ten or more counts support this clone. The read ends 3 residues early relative to the CDR3; the germline J gene fills the gap. The chain combines TRBV7-9 with TRBJ2-5; 7 bases align to TRBD2. J gave up 3 bases and V 3 bases, and 7 bases lay outside the gene matches. The CDR3 is 15 amino acids. Germline V gene sequence: CDR1 SEHNR, CDR2 FQNEAQ (reference sequence). Incomplete CDR3 DNA: TGTGCCAGCAGCTTCTGGGGGGGTAACAAAGAGACC. It yields the protein CASSFWGGNKET. The full CDR3 reads CASSFWGGNKETQYF.